The TCR beta chain under discussion was sequenced for a study of T cells in women clearing cervical HPV infection. General study findings and limits: Richness plus V gene abundances separated cases from controls with AUC about 0.87.

As regards this clone: Its antigen remains unknown.

TCRdb keeps only in-frame clones here, not all; method: immunoSEQ multiplex PCR. This listing includes approximately 37,000 clones. The sample comprised blood buffy coat. The receptor's source is a woman aged 18 to 75 with a cervical HPV16 infection that either progressed to CIN3+ or cleared (not recorded which).

The DNA read from the CDR3 is TGCAGTGCTAGAGATGCGGGCAGTACCTACGAG. Translated: CSARDAGSTYE. The whole CDR3 protein is CSARDAGSTYEQYF. The gene calls are TRBV20-1 and TRBJ2-7; maybe TRBD2 (5 bases). The CDR3 end is not reached by the read, which stops 3 residues before it; the germline J gene fills it in. The V end was cut by 0 bases, the J end by 2 bases, with 11 bases between. The CDR3 sequence is 14 residues long. Per the germline V gene, CDR1 is DFQATT and CDR2 is SNEGSKA (reference sequence).